This T cell receptor (beta chain) was sequenced for a study of cytomegalovirus exposure and HLA in healthy donors. About the study: Later, an analysis reported that the 120 or so validation repertoires had used the same platform as the approximately 720 first-cohort repertoires.

This clone has a handful of counts. There are 13 residues in the CDR3. Germline V gene data show CDR1 as SGHAT and CDR2 as FQNNGV. V shed 0 bases and J shed 4 bases, with 7 bases lying between them. The repertoire was sequenced with immunoSEQ multiplex PCR; TCRdb's copy has only in-frame clones and lacks some. The table records 100,000 to 150,000 clones, about nine tenths of them present only once. Sequenced input: PBMCs. The receptor comes from a woman younger than 35 in good health and CMV-seronegative. The chain has TRBV11-2 and TRBJ2-7, with D possibly TRBD1 on 5 matching bases. Here the CDR3 DNA reads TGTGCCAGCAGCTTAGACAGGGCTTACGAGCAGTACTTC. Translation gives CASSLDRAYEQYF.